One sample yielded the 15 T cell receptor beta chains listed below, sequenced in a study of T cells in Graves' hyperthyroidism and ophthalmopathy. RNA transcripts yielded amplified TCR beta CDR3 regions. HTBI primers were the set used in a first-round RT-PCR of the TCR CDR3. TCRdb reanalysed the multiplex PCR reads using MiXCR and keeps one entry per CDR3 protein. The repertoire holds around 430,000 distinct CDR3 sequences, with about 15% as singletons. Sequenced sample: blood. The receptors originated from a young woman with Graves' hyperthyroidism.

This clonotype appeared many times. J is TRBJ2-3 and V is TRBV29-1; 10 nucleotides line up with TRBD2. Germline V gene sequence: CDR1 SQVTM, CDR2 ANQGSEA. There are 11 residues in the CDR3. DNA for the CDR3: TGCACCGGGACTAGCGATGATACGCAGTATTTT. This translates into CTGTSDDTQYF.

The genes are TRBV5-1 and TRBJ2-1; TRBD2 agrees at 12 bases. From germline, CDR1 is SGHRS and CDR2 YFSETQ. The V gene end was trimmed by 1 base and the J gene end by 7 bases; junction bases not matched to a gene: 3. The CDR3 is 15 amino acids. The CDR3 sequence: CASSLSSGRENEQFF. The DNA for the CDR3 is TGCGCCAGCAGCTTGTCTAGCGGGAGGGAGAATGAGCAGTTCTTC.

V usage is TRBV5-4 and J usage is TRBJ1-5; no reliable D call. The CDR3 totals 15 residues. CDR1 and CDR2 from the germline V gene are SGHNT and YYREEE (reference sequence). The V end lost 1 base, the J end lost 6 bases, and 14 bases lay between the germline ends. In nucleotides, the CDR3 is TGTGCCAGCAGCTTGTACGGAGTAGAGGCTCAGCCCCAGCATTTT. This codes for CASSLYGVEAQPQHF.

This clonotype was seen at least ten times. This sequence joins TRBV20-1 and TRBJ2-5, with 10 bases that match TRBD2. J lost 5 bases, V lost 6 bases, and 9 bases had no gene match. The CDR3 runs 14 residues. Germline assignment: CDR1 DFQATT and CDR2 SNEGSKA (reference sequence). CDR3 protein: CSALLAGARETQYF. The CDR3 DNA sequence: TGCAGTGCCCTTCTAGCGGGAGCTCGGGAGACCCAGTACTTC.

In this sample, this clonotype turned up a few times. The rearrangement uses TRBV12-3 or TRBV12-4 and TRBJ1-3; 11 nucleotides line up with TRBD1. The CDR3 runs 14 residues. J gave up 15 bases and V 3 bases, and 10 bases lay outside the gene matches. The CDR3 DNA reads as TGTGCCAGCAGTTTTACTGGGACAGGGGGTGTGGGATATTTT. It encodes CASSFTGTGGVGYF.

This clonotype was seen only a few times. V and J are TRBV4-1 and TRBJ2-7; D gene unclear. CDR1 and CDR2 (germline): MGHRA, YSYEKL. This CDR3 spans 13 amino acids. The V and J ends lost 1 base and 1 base respectively, with 5 bases between them. CDR3 sequence: CASSQAPSYEQYF. The DNA of the CDR3 is TGCGCCAGCAGCCAAGCCCCGTCCTACGAGCAGTACTTC.

V usage is TRBV20-1 and J usage is TRBJ2-2; no definite D call. V lost 1 base and J 4 bases, leaving 10 bases between the germline ends. Germline CDR1 DFQATT, CDR2 SNEGSKA (reference sequence). CDR3 size: 14 residues. The CDR3 sequence: CSARALAFTGELFF. The CDR3 DNA follows: TGCAGTGCTAGAGCGTTAGCTTTCACCGGGGAGCTGTTTTTT.

V and J are TRBV14 and TRBJ2-2; 12 bases are shared with TRBD2. The CDR3 has 20 amino acids. CDR1 is SGHDN and CDR2 is FVKESK in the germline V gene. V gave up 0 bases and J gave up 1 base; unmatched junction bases: 9. The CDR3 DNA is TGTGCCAGCAGCCAAGAAATCTGGTGGACTAGCGGGAAGAACACCGGGGAGCTGTTTTTT. It translates to CASSQEIWWTSGKNTGELFF.

This clonotype was detected ten times or more. The gene calls are TRBV28 and TRBJ2-1; 7 nucleotides line up with TRBD2. Trimming took 3 bases from V and 4 from J; bases not matched to a gene: 12. Germline V CDR1 and CDR2: MDHEN, SYDVKM. This CDR3 has 17 amino acids. DNA of the CDR3: TGTGCCAGCAGTTTGACCCCGGGGAGCGGGATATACAATGAGCAGTTCTTC. Residues: CASSLTPGSGIYNEQFF.

At least ten counts were recorded for this clonotype. The chain uses TRBV3-1 and TRBJ2-1; possibly TRBD1 for D (6 bases). V shed 4 bases and J shed 6 bases, with 10 bases lying between them. The CDR3 is made up of 13 amino acids. Germline loops: CDR1 LGHDT, CDR2 YNNKEL (reference sequence). DNA of the CDR3: TGTGCCAGCAGCCCGGGACAAACCAATGAGCAGTTCTTC. Translated, it gives CASSPGQTNEQFF.

The chain joins TRBV29-1 to TRBJ1-1, with D maybe TRBD1 (6 bases). This CDR3 is built from 16 residues. CDR1 and CDR2 from the germline V gene are SQVTM and ANQGSEA. The V and J ends lost 0 bases and 1 base respectively, with 15 bases between them. CDR3 bases: TGCAGCGTTGAAGATCGGGGGGTGGGACAGAACACTGAAGCTTTCTTT. Translated, it gives CSVEDRGVGQNTEAFF.

This CDR3 reads CASSAYTILAKNIQYF. The CDR3 DNA reads as TGTGCCAGCAGTGCCTACACGATTCTAGCCAAAAACATTCAGTACTTC. The chain employs TRBV12-3 or TRBV12-4 and TRBJ2-4, with D uncertain. CDR3 length: 16 residues. Trimming pared 5 bases from V and 0 bases from J, leaving 14 bases between.

This sequence joins TRBV7-2 and TRBJ2-3; 9 bases agree with TRBD2. Germline V CDR1 and CDR2: SGHTA, FQGNSA. V dropped 7 bases and J dropped 6; count of bases not matched to a gene: 11. The CDR3 runs to 15 residues. The CDR3 coding sequence is TGTGCCAGCAAGTTGGTAGCGGGGGACCGGGATACGCAGTATTTT. It encodes CASKLVAGDRDTQYF.

This clonotype was counted a few times. The chain links TRBV5-4 to TRBJ2-1, with D perhaps given as TRBD1 or TRBD2 (5 bases each). CDR3 length: 15 amino acids. CDR1 and CDR2 (germline): SGHNT, YYREEE (reference sequence). The V gene lost 4 bases and the J gene lost 4 bases, with 15 bases spanning the gap. CDR3 nucleotides: TGTGCCAGCAGCCTGGGGGACGGTGGGTACAATGAGCAGTTCTTC. Encoded protein: CASSLGDGGYNEQFF.

The chain joins TRBV29-1 to TRBJ2-1; D gene unclear. V was pared by 5 bases and J by 4 bases, with 12 bases between. Germline-derived CDR1 and CDR2 are SQVTM and ANQGSEA. This CDR3 is built from 13 residues. The CDR3 DNA reads as TGCAGCGTTAGAGTTGGGGATTACAATGAGCAGTTCTTC. This encodes CSVRVGDYNEQFF.